The 21 T cell receptor beta chains given below trace back to one sample, sequenced in a study of cytomegalovirus exposure and HLA in healthy donors. The PCR ran on 60 Vbeta and 13 Jbeta primers. The table came from immunoSEQ multiplex PCR; TCRdb's copy has only in-frame clones and leaves some out. The sample has about 150,000 clones, about two thirds seen once. Sequencing input: PBMCs. The receptors come from a man aged 25 to 45 in good health and CMV-seropositive.

The V call is TRBV9, the J call TRBJ2-1; 9 bases are shared with TRBD2. V lost 4 bases and J lost 8; bases outside the gene matches: 7. CDR1 SGDLS and CDR2 YYNGEE come from the germline V gene. The CDR3 totals 14 residues. This chain's CDR3 is CASSPQGTSYEQFF. CDR3 sequence (DNA): TGTGCCAGCAGCCCCCAGGGGACTAGCTATGAGCAGTTCTTC.

This chain connects TRBV18 to TRBJ2-7; TRBD1 agrees at 7 bases. Germline V gene data show CDR1 as KGHSH and CDR2 as LQKENI. V lost 1 base to trimming and J lost 2 bases; unmatched junction nucleotides: 2. The CDR3 totals 14 residues. This CDR3 reads CASSPQGATYEQYF. The DNA for the CDR3 is TGTGCCAGCTCACCACAGGGGGCCACCTACGAGCAGTACTTC.

The rearrangement links TRBV4-1 to TRBJ2-1, with 13 bases fitting TRBD2. Trimming took 3 bases from V and 7 from J; bases not matched to a gene: 6. Germline loops: CDR1 MGHRA, CDR2 YSYEKL. The CDR3 has 16 amino acids. CDR3 loop: CASSQLTSGRVNEQFF. In DNA form, the CDR3 reads TGCGCCAGCAGCCAGCTTACTAGCGGGAGGGTTAATGAGCAGTTCTTC.

The J gene is TRBJ2-1, the V gene TRBV11-3; D is uncertain. Trimming shortened V by 1 base and J by 0 bases, and 4 bases separated the two germline ends. Looked up from germline, CDR1 is SGHNT and CDR2 is YENEEA. This CDR3 region has 14 residues. CDR3 DNA sequence: TGTGCCAGCAGCTTAGTTAGCTCCTACAATGAGCAGTTCTTC. It is translated as CASSLVSSYNEQFF. The entire variable domain, with the rest obtained from reference TRBV11-3 and TRBJ2-1, is as follows: EAGVVQSPRYKIIEKKQPVAFWCNPISGHNTLYWYLQNLGQGPELLIRYENEEAVDDSQLPKDRFSAERLKGVDSTLKIQPAELGDSAVYLCASSLVSSYNEQFFGPGTRLTVL.

This chain connects TRBV4-1 to TRBJ1-1; D uncertain. Per germline, CDR1 MGHRA and CDR2 YSYEKL. The V end was cut by 3 bases, the J end by 4 bases, with 24 bases between. This CDR3 contains 18 residues. CDR3 sequence reads: CASSQTLDGMRISTEAFF. The CDR3 DNA reads TGCGCCAGCAGCCAGACACTCGACGGTATGAGAATAAGCACTGAAGCTTTCTTT.

Only a few counts were recorded for this clone. The chain recombines TRBV1 with TRBJ1-5; the table's D gene call, TRBD1, was not cross checked with the DNA. TRBV1 is reported as a pseudogene. This CDR3 is 14 amino acids long. CDR3: CTSSQPGGGQPQHF. The CDR3 DNA reads TGCACCAGCAGCCAACCAGGGGGCGGTCAGCCCCAGCATTTT.

This chain links TRBV6-6 with TRBJ1-4; maybe TRBD1 (6 bases). Trimming took off 4 bases at V and 0 bases at J, with 6 bases between the two ends. This CDR3 comprises 14 residues. The germline gives CDR1 MNHNY, CDR2 SVGAGI (reference sequence). CDR3 coding DNA: TGTGCCAGCAGTTGGACAGCAACTAATGAAAAACTGTTTTTT. Its translation: CASSWTATNEKLFF.

This chain uses TRBV14 with TRBJ1-3; no clear D gene. V dropped 4 bases and J dropped 0 bases, with 13 bases sitting between them. The CDR3 covers 16 residues. Germline V lookup: CDR1 SGHDN, CDR2 FVKESK. CDR3 sequence: CASSRLNLISGNTIYF. DNA for the CDR3: TGTGCCAGCAGCCGCCTAAATCTAATCTCTGGAAACACCATATATTTT.

V gene TRBV28 combines with J gene TRBJ2-1, with 10 bases fitting TRBD1. Per germline, CDR1 MDHEN and CDR2 SYDVKM. The J segment lost 1 base and the V segment lost 2 bases, leaving 17 bases of the junction unmatched. The CDR3 runs to 21 residues. For the CDR3, the DNA is TGTGCCAGCAGTTTACCGACCGGACAGGGGGTGAGAGAGGGATCCTACAATGAGCAGTTCTTC. It yields the protein CASSLPTGQGVREGSYNEQFF.

This chain connects TRBV29-1 to TRBJ1-2; 7 positions match TRBD1. The V gene's germline CDR1 is SQVTM and CDR2 ANQGSEA. The V and J ends lost 7 bases and 8 bases, in that order; junction bases with no gene match: 7. There are 11 residues in the CDR3. The CDR3 reads CSAQEGAGYTF. As DNA, the CDR3 is TGCAGCGCCCAAGAGGGGGCGGGCTACACCTTC.

The chain has TRBV6-8 and TRBJ2-7; 8 bases match TRBD1. The J segment lost 0 bases and the V segment lost 2 bases, leaving 12 bases of the junction unmatched. This CDR3 has 18 amino acids. Germline V gene lookup returns CDR1 MNHGY and CDR2 SAAAGT. CDR3 DNA: TGTGCCAGCAGTTACGGGGTAGAGGACAGGGTCAGCTCCTACGAGCAGTACTTC. Residues: CASSYGVEDRVSSYEQYF.

This chain links TRBV6-6 with TRBJ2-7, with D possibly being TRBD1 (6 bases). Trimming cost V 0 bases and J 6 bases, with 15 bases left between them. Germline V gene data show CDR1 as MNHNY and CDR2 as SVGAGI (reference sequence). The CDR3 is 15 amino acids. CDR3 in amino acids: CASSYSRPGAAEQYF. In DNA form, the CDR3 reads TGTGCCAGCAGTTACTCGAGGCCAGGGGCGGCCGAGCAGTACTTC.

This chain joins TRBV6-4 and TRBJ2-1; possible D gene TRBD1, 5 bases. Germline CDR1 MRHNA, CDR2 SNTAGT. CDR3 size: 15 residues. V was pared by 3 bases and J by 6 bases, with 15 bases between. CDR3 sequence: CASSEQGAVSNEQFF. The CDR3 bases are TGTGCCAGCAGTGAACAAGGGGCGGTGTCCAATGAGCAGTTCTTC.

V usage is TRBV5-6 and J usage is TRBJ1-5, with D unresolved. In germline, CDR1 is SGHDT, CDR2 YYEEEE. The CDR3 runs to 15 residues. V lost 0 bases, J lost 0 bases, and 7 bases lay in between. The CDR3, as DNA: TGTGCCAGCAGCTTGGTAAAAAATAGCAATCAGCCCCAGCATTTT. Translated: CASSLVKNSNQPQHF.

The count of this clone is one. The chain employs TRBV5-1 and TRBJ2-5; tentatively, D is TRBD2 (6 bases). The V gene's germline CDR1 is SGHRS and CDR2 YFSETQ. This CDR3 comprises 14 residues. V was cut by 5 bases and J by 5 bases, with 16 bases left in between. Written as DNA, the CDR3 is TGCGCCAGCAGAAAAACGGGAGCTTGGGAGACCCAGTACTTC. Translation: CASRKTGAWETQYF.

V gene TRBV9 combines with J gene TRBJ2-3, with 13 bases identical to TRBD2. The CDR3 runs to 16 residues. Germline assignment: CDR1 SGDLS and CDR2 YYNGEE. After removal of 2 bases from V and 6 bases from J, the junction contained 6 bases not matched to a gene. The chain's CDR3 is CASSVEGTSGADTQYF. The CDR3 DNA is TGTGCCAGCAGCGTGGAGGGGACTAGCGGGGCTGATACGCAGTATTTT. Based on the CDR3 plus reference TRBV9 and TRBJ2-3, the full variable domain is DSGVTQTPKHLITATGQRVTLRCSPRSGDLSVYWYQQSLDQGLQFLIQYYNGEERAKGNILERFSAQQFPDLHSELNLSSLELGDSALYFCASSVEGTSGADTQYFGPGTRLTVL.

The V gene is TRBV6-4, the J gene TRBJ2-1; 9 bases agree with TRBD2. This CDR3 has 17 amino acids. Germline loops: CDR1 MRHNA, CDR2 SNTAGT. The V segment lost 3 bases and the J segment 4 bases; nucleotides outside the gene matches: 10. In DNA form, the CDR3 reads TGTGCCAGCAGTGAGCGGGAGGGCCTTTCTCTGTACAATGAGCAGTTCTTC. Amino acid sequence: CASSEREGLSLYNEQFF.

The V call is TRBV5-1, the J call TRBJ1-4; D ambiguous. Trimming removed 0 bases from V and 4 bases from J, with 7 bases in between. The germline V gene has CDR1 SGHRS and CDR2 YFSETQ. The CDR3 contains 14 residues. CDR3 amino acids: CASSLERINEKLFF. The CDR3 nucleotides are TGCGCCAGCAGCTTGGAGCGGATTAATGAAAAACTGTTTTTT.

This clone was observed a handful of times. The chain joins TRBV28 to TRBJ2-7; TRBD2 aligns across 7 bases. V lost 10 bases and J lost 12; bases outside the gene matches: 12. Germline loops: CDR1 MDHEN, CDR2 SYDVKM. This CDR3 is built from 11 residues. The CDR3: CAIAGPRELYF. The DNA of the CDR3 is TGTGCCATTGCCGGGCCGCGGGAGTTGTACTTC.

The V gene is TRBV5-1, the J gene TRBJ2-7, with 14 bases matching TRBD2. V lost 3 bases to trimming and J lost 4 bases; unmatched junction nucleotides: 6. From germline, CDR1 is SGHRS and CDR2 YFSETQ. The CDR3 is made up of 16 amino acids. The CDR3 sequence: CASSSPGTSGSYEQYF. For the CDR3, the DNA is TGCGCCAGCAGCTCCCCCGGGACTAGCGGGAGTTACGAGCAGTACTTC.

The gene calls are TRBV7-6 and TRBJ2-7, with 8 nucleotides matching TRBD2. The J segment lost 2 bases and the V segment lost 1 base, leaving 4 bases of the junction unmatched. The CDR3 spans 15 residues. CDR1 SGHVS and CDR2 FNYEAQ come from the germline V gene. The CDR3 reads CASSLEGREAYEQYF. CDR3 DNA: TGTGCCAGCAGCTTAGAGGGGCGGGAGGCCTACGAGCAGTACTTC.